What follows are 13 T cell receptor beta chains derived from one specimen sequenced in a study of Graves' ophthalmopathy and Graves' hyperthyroidism. TCR beta CDR3 amplification used RNA transcripts. Second-round multiplex PCR followed a first-round RT-PCR using HTBI primers. One entry per CDR3 protein, called by TCRdb with MiXCR from the multiplex PCR reads. The data hold 350,000 to 450,000 distinct CDR3 sequences, with around a fifth observed a single time. The sample comprised peripheral blood. These TCRs come from a young woman with stable Graves' hyperthyroidism.

This clonotype showed up just a few times. An end of the junction does not agree with germline; a read error may underlie this. The chain is built from TRBV12-3 or TRBV12-4 and TRBJ2-7; the D call may be TRBD1 or TRBD2 (5 bases each). The CDR3 sequence is 14 residues long. The CDR3 sequence is CASSLGGRSYDQYF. CDR3 nucleotide sequence: TGTGCCAGCAGTTTAGGGGGGAGATCCTACGATCAGTACTTC.

This clonotype was seen at least ten times. V is TRBV27 and J is TRBJ1-2, with D possibly matching TRBD1 (6 bases). CDR3 length equals 13 residues. V was shortened by 4 bases and J by 8 bases, with 14 bases between the two germline ends. Germline V lookup: CDR1 MNHEY, CDR2 SMNVEV (reference sequence). In DNA form, the CDR3 reads TGTGCCAGCAGTTCCACAGGGAGTAACGGCTACACCTTC. It encodes CASSSTGSNGYTF.

The J gene is TRBJ1-5, the V gene TRBV6-1, with a possible D match to TRBD1 (6 bases). The CDR3 has 15 residues. CDR1 is MNHNS and CDR2 is SASEGT in the germline V gene. The V gene lost 5 bases and the J gene lost 1 base, with 12 bases spanning the gap. CDR3 region: CASSPGADSNQPQHF. CDR3 sequence (DNA): TGTGCCAGCAGTCCAGGGGCAGACAGCAATCAGCCCCAGCATTTT.

The V call is TRBV5-1, the J call TRBJ1-1, with D possibly matching TRBD1 (6 bases). Germline lookup yields CDR1 SGHRS and CDR2 YFSETQ. The CDR3 length is 15 residues. Trimming removed 4 bases from V and 0 bases from J, with 13 bases in between. The CDR3, as DNA: TGCGCCAGCAGCGGGGGCAGTTTGATGAACACTGAAGCTTTCTTT. Protein sequence: CASSGGSLMNTEAFF.

The chain employs TRBV20-1 and TRBJ2-5; D gene uncertain. The CDR3 sequence is 13 residues long. V dropped 0 bases and J dropped 3 bases, with 8 bases sitting between them. Germline V lookup: CDR1 DFQATT, CDR2 SNEGSKA (reference sequence). The CDR3 loop is CSARETHKETQYF. The CDR3 DNA is TGCAGTGCTAGAGAGACCCACAAAGAGACCCAGTACTTC.

The chain is built from TRBV24-1 and TRBJ2-5; D is undetermined. The germline gives CDR1 KGHDR, CDR2 SFDVKD. The CDR3 consists of 12 residues. Trimming removed 7 bases at V and 2 bases at J, with 7 bases between. CDR3 loop: CATRGLQETQYF. In DNA, the CDR3 is TGTGCCACCAGGGGTTTACAAGAGACCCAGTACTTC.

The chain is built from TRBV6-1 and TRBJ1-1, with 10 bases fitting TRBD1. The CDR3 has 14 amino acids. After removal of 10 bases from V and 5 bases from J, the junction contained 10 bases not matched to a gene. Per the germline V gene, CDR1 is MNHNS and CDR2 is SASEGT. CDR3 in DNA: TGTGCCACCTCACCGGGACAGGGGAGTACTGAAGCTTTCTTT. Translating it yields CATSPGQGSTEAFF.

This clonotype occurred many times. The chain joins TRBV27 to TRBJ2-7; D assignment may be TRBD1 or TRBD2 (5 bases each). V was clipped by 6 bases and J by 0 bases, with 21 bases between them. This CDR3 contains 17 residues. Germline V gene lookup returns CDR1 MNHEY and CDR2 SMNVEV (reference sequence). This CDR3 reads CASRLGRLSTFSYEQYF. CDR3 nucleotide sequence: TGTGCCAGCAGATTGGGACGACTTTCTACTTTCTCCTACGAGCAGTACTTC.

This clonotype has a count of ten or more. This chain connects TRBV7-9 to TRBJ2-7; D is tentatively TRBD1 or TRBD2 (5 bases each). Per the germline V gene, CDR1 is SEHNR and CDR2 is FQNEAQ (reference sequence). This CDR3 is built from 17 residues. V lost 2 bases to trimming and J lost 2 bases, with 19 bases between them. CDR3 coding DNA: TGTGCCAGCAGCTTAACCCAAGGAAGGGGACCTCCCTACGAGCAGTACTTC. Residues: CASSLTQGRGPPYEQYF.

In its sample, this clonotype was seen many times. The chain recombines TRBV20-1 with TRBJ2-6; D is perhaps TRBD1 or TRBD2 (7 bases each). The CDR3 extends over 17 amino acids. V lost 6 bases to trimming and J lost 2 bases, with 20 bases between them. Germline V gene sequence: CDR1 DFQATT, CDR2 SNEGSKA (reference sequence). The CDR3 here is CSAFIGRGTTGANVLTF. The CDR3 nucleotides are TGCAGTGCCTTCATTGGCAGGGGGACTACTGGGGCCAACGTCCTGACTTTC.

This rearrangement joins TRBV12-3 or TRBV12-4 to TRBJ2-5; 10 positions match TRBD2. Trimming at V came to 5 bases and at J to 1 base, leaving 7 bases not matched to a gene. This CDR3 comprises 16 residues. CDR3 sequence: CASSIVSGGLQETQYF. The DNA for the CDR3 is TGTGCCAGCAGTATAGTTAGCGGGGGGCTCCAAGAGACCCAGTACTTC.

This clonotype was found many times. This chain joins TRBV12-3 or TRBV12-4 and TRBJ1-2; D gene unclear. V shed 5 bases and J shed 4 bases, with 17 bases lying between them. The CDR3 has 15 residues. The CDR3 loop is CASSPASRVGYGYTF. Written as DNA, the CDR3 is TGTGCCAGCAGTCCCGCATCGAGGGTGGGCTATGGCTACACCTTC.

CDR3 nucleotide sequence: TGTGCCAGCAGTTTAATCGGAGGGGACCCTTTCTTT. Amino acid sequence: CASSLIGGDPFF. The V and J genes are TRBV27 and TRBJ1-1; D is possibly TRBD1 (5 bases). The CDR3 is made up of 12 amino acids. CDR1 MNHEY and CDR2 SMNVEV come from the germline V gene (reference sequence). The V and J ends lost 2 bases and 12 bases respectively, with 13 bases between them.